This TCR beta chain was identified in a study of CD8 T cells in ankylosing spondylitis. Study-wide findings and caveats: Both synovial fluid and blood in reactive arthritis had previously been reported to carry some motif variants.

The authors made TCR beta libraries by quantitative 5'-RACE with molecular barcodes. One entry per CDR3 protein, called by TCRdb with MiXCR from the 5' RACE reads. The data contain 50,000 to 75,000 distinct CDR3 sequences, about 6.2% of them singletons. Of note for this clonotype: Antigen unknown.

The sequence was obtained from a male donor with ankylosing spondylitis. Material for sequencing was synovial fluid, either unsorted or a sorted T cell fraction (not recorded which).

CDR3: CASSPPWHDEQFF. The CDR3 DNA sequence: TGTGCCAGCTCACCACCCTGGCACGATGAGCAGTTCTTC. This chain joins TRBV18 and TRBJ2-1; D is unclear. In germline, CDR1 is KGHSH, CDR2 LQKENI. The CDR3 consists of 13 residues. V was shortened by 0 bases and J by 8 bases, with 8 bases between the two germline ends.